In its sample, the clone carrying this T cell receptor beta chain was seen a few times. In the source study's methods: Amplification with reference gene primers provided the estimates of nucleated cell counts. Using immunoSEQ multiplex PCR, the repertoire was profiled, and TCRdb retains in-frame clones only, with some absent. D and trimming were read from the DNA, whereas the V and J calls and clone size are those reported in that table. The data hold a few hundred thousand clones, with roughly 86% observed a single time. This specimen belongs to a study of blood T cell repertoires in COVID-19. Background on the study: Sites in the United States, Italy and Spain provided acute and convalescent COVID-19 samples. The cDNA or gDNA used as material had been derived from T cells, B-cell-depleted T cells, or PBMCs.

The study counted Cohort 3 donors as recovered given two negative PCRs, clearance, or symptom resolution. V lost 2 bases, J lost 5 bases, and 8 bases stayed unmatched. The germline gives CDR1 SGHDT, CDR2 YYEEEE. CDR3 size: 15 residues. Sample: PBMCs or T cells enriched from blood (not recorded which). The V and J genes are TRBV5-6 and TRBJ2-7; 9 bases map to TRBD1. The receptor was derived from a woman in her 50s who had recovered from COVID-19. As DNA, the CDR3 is TGTGCCAGCAGCTTTCTGGGACAGGGTACCGACGAGCAGTACTTC. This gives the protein CASSFLGQGTDEQYF. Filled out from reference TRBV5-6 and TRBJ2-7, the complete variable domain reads DAGVTQSPTHLIKTRGQQVTLRCSPKSGHDTVSWYQQALGQGPQFIFQYYEEEERQRGNFPDRFSGHQFPNYSSELNVNALLLGDSALYLCASSFLGQGTDEQYFGPGTRLTVT.